These 15 T cell receptor beta chains came from one sample sequenced in a study of CD8+ T cells in alopecia areata. RNA, once extracted, was reverse transcribed into cDNA for use as the sequencing template. The method was immunoSEQ multiplex PCR; TCRdb's version includes in-frame clones alone and lacks a portion of them. The sample shows 190,000 or so clones, around 60% of them seen only once. Regarding treatment: oral pan-JAK inhibitor, 5-10 mg twice daily. The source was CD8+ T cells sorted from blood, collected at week 24, from a patient treated with tofacitinib. These receptors originate from a human donor with alopecia areata.

The V and J genes are TRBV27 and TRBJ1-5; D might be TRBD1 (5 bases). The germline V and J ends were trimmed by 2 bases and 2 bases, with 13 bases remaining between them. The CDR3 totals 16 residues. Per the germline V gene, CDR1 is MNHEY and CDR2 is SMNVEV (reference sequence). The CDR3: CASSLNSGFGNQPQHF. The CDR3 DNA follows: TGTGCCAGCAGTTTAAATTCAGGGTTCGGCAATCAGCCCCAGCATTTT.

This sequence joins TRBV5-1 and TRBJ2-3; TRBD1 matches 8 bases. The CDR3 consists of 15 residues. V was pared by 3 bases and J by 3 bases, with 6 bases of the junction left unmatched. The germline V gene has CDR1 SGHRS and CDR2 YFSETQ. CDR3 coding DNA: TGCGCCAGCAGCTCCGACAGGGGTCGGACAGATACGCAGTATTTT. Protein: CASSSDRGRTDTQYF.

V is TRBV7-9 and J is TRBJ2-2; unclear D gene. CDR3 length: 12 residues. Trimming took off 7 bases at V and 1 base at J, with 4 bases between the two ends. Germline V gene lookup returns CDR1 SEHNR and CDR2 FQNEAQ (reference sequence). CDR3 sequence: CASMGNTGELFF. DNA of the CDR3: TGTGCCAGCATGGGGAACACCGGGGAGCTGTTTTTT.

This clone was found once. The rearrangement uses TRBV30 and TRBJ1-1, with unresolved D. Trimming stripped 0 bases from V and 6 bases from J, with 11 bases between. Germline V CDR1 and CDR2: GTSNPN, SVGIG (reference sequence). The CDR3 is made up of 13 amino acids. CDR3 coding DNA: TGTGCCTGGAGTGTCGCGGGGAAGGCTGAAGCTTTCTTT. Translated: CAWSVAGKAEAFF.

V and J are TRBV30 and TRBJ2-7; 8 bases agree with TRBD1. The CDR3 is 12 amino acids. Germline V gene lookup returns CDR1 GTSNPN and CDR2 SVGIG (reference sequence). The V segment lost 5 bases and the J segment 3 bases; nucleotides outside the gene matches: 3. The CDR3 nucleotides read TGTGCCTGGGATGACAGGGGCTACGAGCAGTACTTC. This sequence encodes CAWDDRGYEQYF. Supplemented by reference TRBV30 and TRBJ2-7, the full variable domain reads SQTIHQWPATLVQPVGSPLSLECTVEGTSNPNLYWYRQAAGRGLQLLFYSVGIGQISSEVPQNLSASRPQDRQFILSSKKLLLSDSGFYLCAWDDRGYEQYFGPGTRLTVT.

The J gene is TRBJ1-2, the V gene TRBV12-5; D gene uncertain. Trimming shortened V by 1 base and J by 6 bases, and 9 bases separated the two germline ends. This CDR3 spans 13 amino acids. Germline CDR1 reads LGHNT; CDR2 reads FRNRAP. The CDR3 coding sequence is TGTGCTAGTGGTTTGGGACCGCTTAATGGCTACACCTTC. Translating gives CASGLGPLNGYTF.

This clone was seen more than once but under ten times. The V call is TRBV12-5, the J call TRBJ2-1; 7 positions match TRBD2. Per germline, CDR1 LGHNT and CDR2 FRNRAP. The CDR3 has 16 amino acids. Trimming at V came to 5 bases and at J to 3 bases, leaving 10 bases not matched to a gene. The CDR3 DNA follows: TGTGCTAGTGGTGCGGCCTGGCTAGCGGACTACAATGAGCAGTTCTTC. Translating gives CASGAAWLADYNEQFF.

The genes are TRBV6-5 and TRBJ2-3; D is ambiguous. The CDR3 covers 16 residues. CDR1 and CDR2 (germline): MNHEY, SVGAGI. The germline V and J ends were trimmed by 2 bases and 5 bases, with 17 bases remaining between them. The CDR3 reads CASSYARALGGDTQYF. The CDR3 DNA is TGTGCCAGCAGTTACGCTCGGGCATTAGGTGGAGATACGCAGTATTTT.

This clone was recorded only once. This chain joins TRBV2 and TRBJ2-1, with TRBD2 matching over 16 bases. The V gene end was trimmed by 5 bases and the J gene end by 11 bases; junction bases not matched to a gene: 6. The CDR3 runs to 15 residues. Germline V gene sequence: CDR1 SNHLY, CDR2 FYNNEI. Here the CDR3 DNA reads TGTGCCAGCAGTAGGGGACTAGCGGGGGGGCCGAAGCAGTTCTTC. Residues: CASSRGLAGGPKQFF.

The chain joins TRBV6-5 to TRBJ1-2; no firm D call. The CDR3 totals 13 residues. Germline V gives CDR1 MNHEY, CDR2 SVGAGI. Deletions cut 2 bases from V and 8 bases from J, with 12 bases between. Here the CDR3 DNA reads TGTGCCAGCAGTTACCAGGCAGGTTCAGGCTACACCTTC. Protein sequence: CASSYQAGSGYTF.

This sequence joins TRBV29-1 and TRBJ1-5; no reliable D call. Per the germline V gene, CDR1 is SQVTM and CDR2 is ANQGSEA. The CDR3 has 12 residues. Deletions cut 5 bases from V and 5 bases from J, with 10 bases between. CDR3 in DNA: TGCAGCGTTTACACAGAGGATCAGCCCCAGCATTTT. Translating it yields CSVYTEDQPQHF. The complete variable domain, with remaining parts taken from reference TRBV29-1 and TRBJ1-5, reads SAVISQKPSRDICQRGTSLTIQCQVDSQVTMMFWYRQQPGQSLTLIATANQGSEATYESGFVIDKFPISRPNLTFSTLTVSNMSPEDSSIYLCSVYTEDQPQHFGDGTRLSIL.

The V gene is TRBV7-9, the J gene TRBJ2-5, with 9 bases aligning to TRBD1. Germline V gene lookup returns CDR1 SEHNR and CDR2 FQNEAQ (reference sequence). V gave up 5 bases and J gave up 1 base; unmatched junction bases: 11. The CDR3 loop spans 17 amino acids. The CDR3 DNA reads TGTGCCAGCAGCAAGCGGAGACAGGGGGATCGCCAAGAGACCCAGTACTTC. As protein: CASSKRRQGDRQETQYF. Full variable domain (outside the CDR3, taken from reference TRBV7-9 and TRBJ2-5): DTGVSQNPRHKITKRGQNVTFRCDPISEHNRLYWYRQTLGQGPEFLTYFQNEAQLEKSRLLSDRFSAERPKGSFSTLEIQRTEQGDSAMYLCASSKRRQGDRQETQYFGPGTRLLVL.

V and J are TRBV9 and TRBJ1-1, with D perhaps matching TRBD1 (5 bases). The CDR3 runs to 14 residues. The germline V and J ends were trimmed by 3 bases and 1 base, with 10 bases remaining between them. Germline CDR1 reads SGDLS; CDR2 reads YYNGEE. The CDR3 coding sequence is TGTGCCAGCAGCGAGGGGACGGGGAACACTGAAGCTTTCTTT. Its protein is CASSEGTGNTEAFF. Looking up the rest from reference TRBV9 and TRBJ1-1 gives the full variable domain: DSGVTQTPKHLITATGQRVTLRCSPRSGDLSVYWYQQSLDQGLQFLIQYYNGEERAKGNILERFSAQQFPDLHSELNLSSLELGDSALYFCASSEGTGNTEAFFGQGTRLTVV.

The chain employs TRBV13 and TRBJ1-3, with D perhaps matching TRBD1 (5 bases). Trimming cost V 4 bases and J 6 bases, with 16 bases left between them. Germline CDR1 is PRHDT and CDR2 is FYEKMQ (reference sequence). This CDR3 spans 15 amino acids. CDR3: CASSYRFREANTIYF. CDR3 bases: TGTGCCAGCAGCTACCGATTCAGGGAGGCAAACACCATATATTTT.

V is TRBV12-5 and J is TRBJ2-4, with 7 bases lining up with TRBD1. The junction had 9 bases not matched to a gene; V was cut back by 4 bases and J by 6 bases. This CDR3 is 15 amino acids long. Germline-derived CDR1 and CDR2 are LGHNT and FRNRAP. For the CDR3, the DNA is TGTGCTAGTGGTTACCCGGGACAGAAGAGAAACATTCAGTACTTC. Protein sequence: CASGYPGQKRNIQYF.